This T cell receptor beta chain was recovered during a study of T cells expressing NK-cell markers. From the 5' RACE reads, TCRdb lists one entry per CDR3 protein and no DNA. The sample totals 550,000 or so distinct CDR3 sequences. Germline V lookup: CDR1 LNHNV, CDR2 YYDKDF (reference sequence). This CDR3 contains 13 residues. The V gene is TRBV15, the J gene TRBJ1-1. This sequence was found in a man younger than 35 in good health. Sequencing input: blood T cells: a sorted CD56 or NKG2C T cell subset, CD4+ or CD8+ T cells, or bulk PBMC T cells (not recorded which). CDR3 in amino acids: CATSREGSREAFF.